This T cell receptor beta chain was captured in a study of T-cell memory formation after mild COVID-19. Study overall: Largely donor-specific sequence clusters came from a couple of donors.

TCRdb re-called the 5' RACE reads through MiXCR, storing one row per CDR3 protein. This sample has tens of thousands of distinct CDR3 sequences, with about 16% found just once. Regarding the study as a whole: Clonal second-wave expansions that peaked on day 37 had unconfirmed SARS-CoV-2 specificity. CD4+ contracting clones were found mainly in CM and EM, and CD8+ ones in EMRA. The study found balanced CD4/CD8 in clones contracting day 15 to 85 and a CD4+ lean in later expanders.

Germline V gives CDR1 SGHNT, CDR2 YYREEE (reference sequence). Trimming removed 0 bases from V and 10 bases from J, with 7 bases in between. The CDR3 runs 12 residues. The sample holds many counts of this clonotype. The antigen remains unidentified. This receptor was identified in an adult who had mild COVID-19 (a few samples of this study predate the infection). Cell type and time point are not known. The chain employs TRBV5-4 and TRBJ1-4; no definite D call. The sequenced sample consisted of PBMCs or a T cell subset sorted from them (not recorded which). The DNA of the CDR3 is TGTGCCAGCAGCTTGGCTGACGGAAAACTGTTTTTT. Amino acids: CASSLADGKLFF.